A single sample is the source of the 26 T cell receptor beta chains below, sequenced in a study of human T cells and chemical hapten exposure. TCRdb reprocessed the RACE reads with MiXCR, giving one entry per CDR3 protein. The data hold 45,000 or so distinct CDR3 sequences, with roughly 4.5% observed a single time. The time point was: healthy volunteer bleed at 2 weeks. Researchers extracted total RNA from unfractionated whole blood. The sample consisted of whole blood. Source of these receptors: a human donor in good health. Some clones in this sample may be carry-over from other donors' samples.

V is TRBV12-3 or TRBV12-4 and J is TRBJ1-3, with unresolved D. Trimming left V 3 bases short and J 4 bases short, with 13 bases between. This CDR3 region has 15 residues. In DNA form, the CDR3 reads TGTGCCAGCAGTTTGGACGTCAATGCGGGAAACACCATATATTTT. Its protein product is CASSLDVNAGNTIYF.

This clonotype was observed at least ten times. V is TRBV13 and J is TRBJ2-3; the D is unclear. Germline CDR1 and CDR2: PRHDT and FYEKMQ (reference sequence). V lost 0 bases and J lost 3, with 13 bases in between. This CDR3 region has 16 residues. This CDR3 reads CASSLGPRIETDTQYF. The DNA for the CDR3 is TGTGCCAGCAGCTTAGGACCGCGAATCGAGACAGATACGCAGTATTTT.

V is TRBV6-2 or TRBV6-3 and J is TRBJ2-5; no reliable D call. The germline V and J ends were trimmed by 5 bases and 5 bases, with 9 bases remaining between them. This CDR3 has 12 amino acids. CDR1 MNHEY and CDR2 SVGEGT come from the germline V gene. CDR3 amino acids: CASSREPETQYF. For the CDR3, the DNA is TGTGCCAGCAGTCGCGAGCCGGAGACCCAGTACTTC.

The table lists this clonotype with a few counts. The chain recombines TRBV27 with TRBJ2-7; D call uncertain. V was clipped by 2 bases and J by 4 bases, with 9 bases between them. CDR1 and CDR2 from the germline V gene are MNHEY and SMNVEV (reference sequence). The CDR3 totals 13 residues. The CDR3 DNA is TGTGCCAGCAGTTTAGGCCCTGGGTACGAGCAGTACTTC. Its protein product is CASSLGPGYEQYF.

The chain uses TRBV10-3 and TRBJ2-1; 7 bases align to TRBD2. V was pared by 7 bases and J by 12 bases, with 15 bases of the junction left unmatched. The CDR3 consists of 14 residues. Germline loops: CDR1 ENHRY, CDR2 SYGVKD. The CDR3 region is CAITASGDTMMQFF. The CDR3 coding sequence is TGTGCCATCACCGCCAGCGGGGATACAATGATGCAGTTCTTC.

In its sample, this clonotype was seen a few times. V and J are TRBV28 and TRBJ1-6, with TRBD1 identical over 7 bases. The CDR3 spans 14 residues. Losses at the gene ends were 6 bases for V and 10 bases for J; bases not matched to a gene: 9. CDR1 is MDHEN and CDR2 is SYDVKM in the germline V gene. CDR3 coding DNA: TGTGCCAGCAGCCTCGACAGGGAAGGGTCACCCCTCCACTTT. The encoded protein is CASSLDREGSPLHF.

J is TRBJ1-1 and V is TRBV6-5, with 10 bases aligning to TRBD1. CDR3 length: 16 residues. The germline CDR1 and CDR2 sequences are MNHEY and SVGAGI. J gave up 7 bases and V 6 bases, and 14 bases lay outside the gene matches. The CDR3 loop reads CASSSRQTGGFSEAFF. Written as DNA, the CDR3 is TGTGCCAGCAGCTCGAGGCAGACAGGGGGCTTTAGTGAAGCTTTCTTT.

This clonotype was counted at least ten times. The rearrangement joins TRBV11-2 to TRBJ2-7; TRBD2 might be the D (6 bases). The germline V and J ends were trimmed by 0 bases and 6 bases, with 12 bases remaining between them. In germline, CDR1 is SGHAT, CDR2 FQNNGV. CDR3 length: 14 residues. CDR3 in DNA: TGTGCCAGCAGCTTAGAGGAGGGTACTCGCGAGCAGTACTTC. Amino acid sequence: CASSLEEGTREQYF.

This clonotype showed up just a few times. The rearrangement joins TRBV5-1 to TRBJ1-1; no reliable D call. The CDR3 is made up of 13 amino acids. V was pared by 6 bases and J by 7 bases, with 16 bases between. CDR1 is SGHRS and CDR2 is YFSETQ in the germline V gene. DNA for the CDR3: TGCGCCAGCAAGGGAGTTCCCGGCGGTGAAGCTTTCTTT. It codes for CASKGVPGGEAFF.

This clonotype occurred many times. The V call is TRBV3-1, the J call TRBJ1-2, with 7 bases lining up with TRBD1. V lost 1 base and J lost 4; bases outside the gene matches: 6. Germline CDR1 and CDR2: LGHDT and YNNKEL (reference sequence). The CDR3 consists of 15 residues. CDR3 residues: CASSQGPGGGYGYTF. In DNA, the CDR3 is TGTGCCAGCAGCCAAGGCCCAGGGGGGGGCTATGGCTACACCTTC.

This clonotype was observed a handful of times. The chain joins TRBV27 to TRBJ1-1, with a tentative D call TRBD1 (6 bases). The V end was cut by 8 bases, the J end by 4 bases, with 17 bases between. CDR1 is MNHEY, CDR2 SMNVEV, per germline (reference sequence). This CDR3 is 14 amino acids long. The CDR3 DNA reads as TGTGCCAGCGGGACTCTTACAGGGTTCACTGAAGCTTTCTTT. Protein sequence: CASGTLTGFTEAFF.

The chain carries TRBV20-1 and TRBJ2-2, with 8 bases matching TRBD1. Looked up from germline, CDR1 is DFQATT and CDR2 is SNEGSKA (reference sequence). The CDR3 sequence is 14 residues long. V lost 3 bases, J lost 4 bases, and 4 bases stayed unmatched. The chain's CDR3 is CSASGDRSTGELFF. The CDR3 DNA reads as TGCAGTGCTAGTGGGGACAGGAGCACCGGGGAGCTGTTTTTT.

V usage is TRBV25-1 and J usage is TRBJ2-5, with TRBD2 identical over 7 bases. The trim removed 2 bases at V and 2 bases at J, leaving 5 bases unmatched. Germline values: CDR1 MGHDK, CDR2 SYGVNS. The CDR3 is 15 residues long. The CDR3 region has the DNA TGTGCCAGCAGTGAACCGACTAGCTGTCAAGAGACCCAGTACTTC. It codes for CASSEPTSCQETQYF.

In this sample, this clonotype turned up many times. The chain links TRBV20-1 to TRBJ2-3, with D unresolved. Trimming cost V 1 base and J 5 bases, with 4 bases left between them. Germline values: CDR1 DFQATT, CDR2 SNEGSKA (reference sequence). There are 11 residues in the CDR3. The CDR3 DNA reads TGCAGTGCTAGAGCGGGAGATACGCAGTATTTT. Its translation: CSARAGDTQYF.

This clonotype was recorded many times. This rearrangement joins TRBV12-3 or TRBV12-4 to TRBJ2-2; a possible D gene is TRBD1 (6 bases). CDR3 length equals 16 residues. The V end lost 2 bases, the J end lost 2 bases, and 12 bases lay between the germline ends. This CDR3 reads CASSLRQGLNTGELFF. The CDR3 DNA is TGTGCCAGCAGTTTAAGGCAGGGGCTTAACACCGGGGAGCTGTTTTTT.

In this sample, this clonotype turned up many times. The chain links TRBV25-1 to TRBJ2-7; D is possibly TRBD1 (6 bases). Trimming pared 2 bases from V and 7 bases from J, leaving 12 bases between. The CDR3 totals 13 residues. Germline V gene data show CDR1 as MGHDK and CDR2 as SYGVNS. The CDR3, as DNA: TGTGCCAGCAGTGAAAGAGGACAGCGGGAGCAGTACTTC. Its translation is CASSERGQREQYF.

This clonotype was counted at least ten times. The chain combines TRBV19 with TRBJ2-6; D gene unclear. Germline assignment: CDR1 LNHDA and CDR2 SQIVND (reference sequence). The CDR3 has 14 amino acids. The V gene lost 7 bases and the J gene lost 1 base, with 8 bases spanning the gap. CDR3 bases: TGTGCCAGTATCGCACGTTCTGGGGCCAACGTCCTGACTTTC. This sequence encodes CASIARSGANVLTF.

This clonotype was observed many times. The chain uses TRBV11-2 and TRBJ1-1; weak D call: TRBD1 (6 bases). The V gene lost 2 bases and the J gene lost 4 bases, with 14 bases spanning the gap. Germline-derived CDR1 and CDR2 are SGHAT and FQNNGV. This CDR3 spans 15 amino acids. CDR3 region: CASSLSGAGSTEAFF. As DNA, the CDR3 is TGTGCCAGCAGCTTATCAGGGGCCGGGAGCACTGAAGCTTTCTTT.

Many counts were recorded for this clonotype. The V call is TRBV5-1, the J call TRBJ2-3; 9 nucleotides line up with TRBD2. Germline trimming cut 4 bases from V and 1 base from J; bases unmatched to any gene: 4. The length of the CDR3 is 15 residues. Germline CDR1 and CDR2: SGHRS and YFSETQ. The CDR3 region is CASSQIAGGTDTQYF. The CDR3 nucleotides are TGCGCCAGCAGCCAAATAGCGGGAGGCACAGATACGCAGTATTTT.

This clonotype was seen ten or more times. The chain uses TRBV2 and TRBJ1-4; the D is unclear. Germline V gene data show CDR1 as SNHLY and CDR2 as FYNNEI. The CDR3 is made up of 15 amino acids. Trimming removed 9 bases at V and 8 bases at J, with 22 bases between. CDR3 nucleotide sequence: TGTGCCAGTCTCCCCCGTCAAGGCCTGAGAGAAAAACTGTTTTTT. Protein: CASLPRQGLREKLFF.

This clonotype was found many times. The CDR3 is CASSFAVLDTGELFF. The CDR3 coding sequence is TGCGCCAGCAGCTTTGCGGTTCTGGACACCGGGGAGCTGTTTTTT. The chain employs TRBV5-1 and TRBJ2-2; D not resolved. The CDR3 runs to 15 residues. Trimming removed 2 bases at V and 3 bases at J, with 11 bases between. CDR1 is SGHRS, CDR2 YFSETQ, per germline. Drawing the rest from reference TRBV5-1 and TRBJ2-2, the complete variable domain is KAGVTQTPRYLIKTRGQQVTLSCSPISGHRSVSWYQQTPGQGLQFLFEYFSETQRNKGNFPGRFSGRQFSNSRSEMNVSTLELGDSALYLCASSFAVLDTGELFFGEGSRLTVL.

This clonotype appeared many times. The rearrangement links TRBV7-9 to TRBJ2-3; D is undetermined. Germline V gene lookup returns CDR1 SEHNR and CDR2 FQNEAQ (reference sequence). The CDR3 is 14 residues long. The V end was cut by 1 base, the J end by 0 bases, with 5 bases between. CDR3 region: CASSLGSSTDTQYF. DNA of the CDR3: TGTGCCAGCAGCTTAGGTTCTAGCACAGATACGCAGTATTTT.

Many counts were recorded for this clonotype. This rearrangement joins TRBV3-1 to TRBJ1-1; D is unresolved. The CDR3 consists of 13 residues. Germline V lookup: CDR1 LGHDT, CDR2 YNNKEL (reference sequence). The V gene lost 1 base and the J gene lost 11 bases, with 14 bases spanning the gap. The CDR3 here is CASSQGARYEAFF. The CDR3 DNA reads as TGTGCCAGCAGCCAAGGCGCCCGTTATGAGGCTTTCTTT.

The V call is TRBV29-1, the J call TRBJ2-7, with D perhaps TRBD2 (6 bases). V gave up 2 bases and J gave up 2 bases, with 13 bases separating them. CDR1 and CDR2 from the germline V gene are SQVTM and ANQGSEA. CDR3 size: 14 residues. CDR3 residues: CSVETGEAPYEQYF. The CDR3 bases are TGCAGCGTTGAAACGGGGGAGGCCCCCTACGAGCAGTACTTC.

This clonotype has a handful of counts. The chain joins TRBV13 to TRBJ2-6; no firm D call. Looked up from germline, CDR1 is PRHDT and CDR2 is FYEKMQ (reference sequence). The CDR3 loop spans 15 amino acids. V was cut by 2 bases and J by 0 bases, with 5 bases left in between. For the CDR3, the DNA is TGTGCCAGCAGCTTAATAGTCTCTGGGGCCAACGTCCTGACTTTC. Its protein product is CASSLIVSGANVLTF.

This clonotype has only a few counts. The chain couples TRBV10-3 to TRBJ2-1; D unresolved. Germline lookup yields CDR1 ENHRY and CDR2 SYGVKD. V dropped 0 bases and J dropped 0 bases, with 6 bases sitting between them. The CDR3 consists of 15 residues. CDR3 bases: TGTGCCATCAGTGAGTCGGGTGGCTCCTACAATGAGCAGTTCTTC. Encoded protein: CAISESGGSYNEQFF.